This passage covers 26 T cell receptor beta chains from one sample sequenced in a study of Ad26.COV2.S vaccination and SARS-CoV-2 variants listed by TCRdb under 2021. Per the publication, the treatment or condition label means: approximately 18 received Ad26.COV2.S at low or high dose, single or two shots; 5 received placebo; per-sample allocation not given. Repertoires of vaccine and placebo recipients were sequenced from samples collected on day 63 after the first injection. Libraries were prepared through the immunoSEQ multiplex PCR assay. Sourced from immuneACCESS, this table was stored by TCRdb with only in-frame sequences that have V and J called. A share of the clones is absent; for the studies checked, an unresolved V gene accounts for under half, and the remainder has no known explanation. The sample includes about 480,000 clones, with around nine tenths observed a single time. 13% of the sample is in the top ten clones.

Here the sequenced sample was peripheral blood, taken in a trial of Ad26.COV2.S vaccine versus placebo. The receptors come from a person aged 18-65 years who received the Ad26.COV2.S COVID-19 vaccine or a placebo.

This clone was seen only once. CDR3 amino acids: CATKLAPTDNEQFF. The CDR3 coding sequence is TGTGCCACAAAACTAGCGCCGACGGACAATGAGCAGTTCTTC. This chain links TRBV10-3 with TRBJ2-1, with 7 bases matching TRBD2. Germline V gene lookup returns CDR1 ENHRY and CDR2 SYGVKD. The CDR3 covers 14 residues. Trimming removed 10 bases from V and 5 bases from J; junction bases left unmatched: 11.

CDR3 coding DNA: TGTGCCAGCAGTTTTTGGCAAAATCAGCCCCAGCATTTT. Translated, it gives CASSFWQNQPQHF. The chain is built from TRBV6-2 or TRBV6-3 and TRBJ1-5; D gene unclear. V dropped 4 bases and J dropped 4 bases, with 8 bases sitting between them. The CDR3 is made up of 13 amino acids. From germline, CDR1 is MNHEY and CDR2 SVGEGT.

Concerning this clone: A junction end diverges from the germline sequence, so it may reflect a read error. The V gene is TRBV9, the J gene TRBJ1-1; D gene uncertain. CDR1 SGDLS and CDR2 YYNGEE come from the germline V gene. The CDR3 totals 15 residues. For the CDR3, the DNA is TGTGCCAGCAGCTTTGGTCCTTTGGGGAACGCTGAAGCTTTCTTT. Translating gives CASSFGPLGNAEAFF.

The rearrangement joins TRBV9 to TRBJ2-1; 7 bases are shared with TRBD2. Unmatched junction bases numbered 9, after V lost 4 bases and J lost 8 bases. The CDR3 extends over 14 amino acids. The germline gives CDR1 SGDLS, CDR2 YYNGEE. The DNA for the CDR3 is TGTGCCAGCAGCCTCAGCGGGACTAAGGATGAGCAGTTCTTC. Protein product: CASSLSGTKDEQFF.

The CDR3 loop is CSVDVTGSGNTIYF. CDR3 coding DNA: TGCAGCGTTGATGTGACAGGTTCTGGAAACACCATATATTTT. This chain links TRBV29-1 with TRBJ1-3; maybe TRBD1 (6 bases). Trimming stripped 3 bases from V and 1 base from J, with 10 bases between. Looked up from germline, CDR1 is SQVTM and CDR2 is ANQGSEA. This CDR3 spans 14 amino acids. The complete variable domain, with remaining parts taken from reference TRBV29-1 and TRBJ1-3, reads SAVISQKPSRDICQRGTSLTIQCQVDSQVTMMFWYRQQPGQSLTLIATANQGSEATYESGFVIDKFPISRPNLTFSTLTVSNMSPEDSSIYLCSVDVTGSGNTIYFGEGSWLTVV.

The rearrangement joins TRBV9 to TRBJ2-5; 9 bases align to TRBD2. The CDR3 is 15 amino acids. Unmatched junction bases numbered 4, after V lost 0 bases and J lost 4 bases. Germline CDR1 SGDLS, CDR2 YYNGEE. The CDR3 DNA follows: TGTGCCAGCAGCGTAGGGACTAGCGATCGAGAGACCCAGTACTTC. Its translation is CASSVGTSDRETQYF. The variable domain in full, completed from reference TRBV9 and TRBJ2-5, reads DSGVTQTPKHLITATGQRVTLRCSPRSGDLSVYWYQQSLDQGLQFLIQYYNGEERAKGNILERFSAQQFPDLHSELNLSSLELGDSALYFCASSVGTSDRETQYFGPGTRLLVL.

V is TRBV6-2 or TRBV6-3 and J is TRBJ1-2; TRBD1 agrees at 9 bases. Trimming cost V 4 bases and J 7 bases; bases outside gene matches: 4. The CDR3 length is 13 residues. The germline V gene has CDR1 MNHEY and CDR2 SVGEGT. CDR3 loop: CASSWDRVIGYTF. The CDR3 DNA is TGTGCCAGCAGTTGGGACAGGGTTATTGGCTACACCTTC.

The gene calls are TRBV7-2 and TRBJ1-3; possible D gene TRBD1, 6 bases. Trimming removed 6 bases from V and 0 bases from J, with 21 bases in between. The CDR3 has 18 residues. Germline V gene lookup returns CDR1 SGHTA and CDR2 FQGNSA. CDR3 sequence reads: CASSPPWGADVSGNTIYF. The CDR3 DNA reads as TGTGCCAGCAGTCCTCCTTGGGGGGCCGACGTCTCTGGAAACACCATATATTTT.

The chain has TRBV28 and TRBJ1-2, with D unresolved. CDR1 and CDR2 from the germline V gene are MDHEN and SYDVKM. Trimming took off 3 bases at V and 5 bases at J, with 7 bases between the two ends. The CDR3 has 12 amino acids. The CDR3 is CASSFRRYGYTF. In DNA, the CDR3 is TGTGCCAGCAGTTTCCGGAGGTATGGCTACACCTTC.

The genes are TRBV11-3 and TRBJ2-2; tentatively, D is TRBD2 (6 bases). Trimming removed 5 bases from V and 6 bases from J, with 13 bases in between. CDR1 and CDR2 (germline): SGHNT, YENEEA. The CDR3 runs 14 residues. The CDR3 bases are TGTGCCAGCAGCCGCGGTTCGGGGGCCGGGGAGCTGTTTTTT. Encoded protein: CASSRGSGAGELFF.

CDR3 amino acids: CASSQDREISEQYF. The CDR3, as DNA: TGTGCCAGCAGTCAAGACAGGGAGATTAGCGAGCAGTACTTC. The V and J genes are TRBV6-6 and TRBJ2-7; 7 bases fit TRBD1. Germline V gene lookup returns CDR1 MNHNY and CDR2 SVGAGI (reference sequence). V shed 5 bases, J shed 6 bases, and the junction held 10 bases outside the gene matches. The length of the CDR3 is 14 residues.

The genes are TRBV28 and TRBJ1-2, with TRBD1 as a possible D gene (6 bases). Germline V gene sequence: CDR1 MDHEN, CDR2 SYDVKM. The CDR3 is 17 amino acids. With 1 base removed from V and 2 bases from J, the gap between germline ends came to 17 bases. The CDR3 spells CASSLFASGTRNYGYTF. The CDR3 nucleotides read TGTGCCAGCAGTTTATTTGCCTCAGGGACAAGAAACTATGGCTACACCTTC.

The chain has TRBV7-2 and TRBJ2-7, with D tentatively TRBD2 (8 bases). V was trimmed by 5 bases and J by 2 bases, leaving 13 bases between them. The length of the CDR3 is 14 residues. Germline-derived CDR1 and CDR2 are SGHTA and FQGNSA. The CDR3 spells CASSPGGTAYEQYF. CDR3 bases: TGTGCCAGCAGCCCGGGGGGGACAGCCTACGAGCAGTACTTC.

V is TRBV15 and J is TRBJ1-3; possibly TRBD1 for D (5 bases). CDR3 length: 18 residues. Trimming shortened V by 0 bases and J by 7 bases, and 22 bases separated the two germline ends. Germline assignment: CDR1 LNHNV and CDR2 YYDKDF (reference sequence). The CDR3 DNA reads TGTGCCACCAGCAGAGATCGCCCAGGCAGGGAGGAGTCGAACACCATATATTTT. Translating it yields CATSRDRPGREESNTIYF.

The chain joins TRBV9 to TRBJ2-6; D remains ambiguous. Trimming cost V 0 bases and J 0 bases, with 10 bases left between them. Germline V gene data show CDR1 as SGDLS and CDR2 as YYNGEE. The CDR3 is 17 amino acids. This CDR3 is CASSVGSFSSGANVLTF. In DNA form, the CDR3 reads TGTGCCAGCAGCGTAGGGTCTTTTAGCTCTGGGGCCAACGTCCTGACTTTC.

The chain has TRBV30 and TRBJ1-4; D possibly corresponds to TRBD1 (5 bases). The germline V gene has CDR1 GTSNPN and CDR2 SVGIG (reference sequence). This CDR3 spans 15 amino acids. The ends were cut back, 2 bases at V and 4 bases at J, with 14 bases in the middle. The CDR3 protein is CAWSSGLGGNEKLFF. The CDR3 nucleotides are TGTGCCTGGAGTTCCGGGCTCGGGGGTAATGAAAAACTGTTTTTT.

The CDR3 sequence is CASRGDRSQPQHF. DNA of the CDR3: TGTGCCAGTAGGGGGGACAGGTCTCAGCCCCAGCATTTT. The chain recombines TRBV19 with TRBJ1-5, with TRBD1 matching over 8 bases. CDR1 is LNHDA and CDR2 is SQIVND in the germline V gene (reference sequence). The V gene end was trimmed by 6 bases and the J gene end by 6 bases; junction bases not matched to a gene: 4. The CDR3 runs to 13 residues. Filled out from reference TRBV19 and TRBJ1-5, the complete variable domain reads DGGITQSPKYLFRKEGQNVTLSCEQNLNHDAMYWYRQDPGQGLRLIYYSQIVNDFQKGDIAEGYSVSREKKESFPLTVTSAQKNPTAFYLCASRGDRSQPQHFGDGTRLSIL.

Concerning this clone itself: Other DNA sequences of this sample code for an identical CDR3. V gene TRBV28 combines with J gene TRBJ2-1; 14 bases map to TRBD2. V shed 5 bases and J 6 bases; nucleotides not matched to a gene: 3. CDR3 length equals 15 residues. Germline V gives CDR1 MDHEN, CDR2 SYDVKM. CDR3 in DNA: TGTGCCAGCAGTCCAGGGACTAGCGGGAGCAATGAGCAGTTCTTC. Its translation is CASSPGTSGSNEQFF.

The chain combines TRBV29-1 with TRBJ2-7, with 12 nucleotides matching TRBD1. V lost 7 bases, J lost 6 bases, and 7 bases stayed unmatched. CDR3 size: 13 residues. Germline values: CDR1 SQVTM, CDR2 ANQGSEA. The CDR3 nucleotides are TGCAGCGCAACCGGGACAGGGGGCTCCGAGCAGTACTTC. Its protein product is CSATGTGGSEQYF.

J is TRBJ2-2 and V is TRBV19, with D possibly matching TRBD2 (6 bases). V gave up 3 bases and J gave up 7 bases, with 12 bases separating them. Germline CDR1 reads LNHDA; CDR2 reads SQIVND (reference sequence). This CDR3 is 14 amino acids long. CDR3 sequence (DNA): TGTGCCAGTAGTATTGGTTGGGGAGGCGGGGAGCTGTTTTTT. This sequence encodes CASSIGWGGGELFF. Full variable domain (missing parts from reference TRBV19 and TRBJ2-2): DGGITQSPKYLFRKEGQNVTLSCEQNLNHDAMYWYRQDPGQGLRLIYYSQIVNDFQKGDIAEGYSVSREKKESFPLTVTSAQKNPTAFYLCASSIGWGGGELFFGEGSRLTVL.

This chain joins TRBV5-1 and TRBJ2-1; TRBD2 is a possible D gene (6 bases). CDR3 length: 16 amino acids. The ends were cut back, 0 bases at V and 5 bases at J, with 15 bases in the middle. Germline assignment: CDR1 SGHRS and CDR2 YFSETQ. The CDR3 DNA follows: TGCGCCAGCAGCTTGGTGGTTAGCGGAGGTAACAATGAGCAGTTCTTC. Residues: CASSLVVSGGNNEQFF.

This clone was seen a single time. This rearrangement joins TRBV24-1 to TRBJ2-3, with D tentatively TRBD2 (6 bases). The CDR3 is made up of 17 amino acids. V lost 1 base, J lost 3 bases, and 16 bases lay in between. Germline CDR1 and CDR2: KGHDR and SFDVKD. CDR3 nucleotides: TGTGCCACCAGTGATTTTGGGGGAGGTGGATCAACAGATACGCAGTATTTT. Protein sequence: CATSDFGGGGSTDTQYF.

The chain recombines TRBV28 with TRBJ2-5; D is perhaps TRBD2 (6 bases). The V and J ends lost 2 bases and 5 bases respectively, with 9 bases between them. The CDR3 consists of 13 residues. Germline CDR1 is MDHEN and CDR2 is SYDVKM. CDR3 sequence reads: CASSLSGRETQYF. DNA of the CDR3: TGTGCCAGCAGTTTAAGCGGGCGGGAGACCCAGTACTTC.

The rearrangement joins TRBV6-6 to TRBJ1-6; D remains ambiguous. The germline V gene has CDR1 MNHNY and CDR2 SVGAGI (reference sequence). The CDR3 consists of 11 residues. V was trimmed by 2 bases and J by 10 bases, leaving 3 bases between them. CDR3 protein: CASSYGSPLHF. CDR3 DNA sequence: TGTGCCAGCAGTTACGGGTCACCCCTCCACTTT.

The gene calls are TRBV23-1 and TRBJ2-7, with D perhaps being TRBD1 or TRBD2 (7 bases each). TRBV23-1 is placed among ORFs of uncertain function. This CDR3 has 16 residues. Deletions cut 3 bases from V and 1 base from J, with 16 bases between. The DNA for the CDR3 is TGCGCCAGCAGTCACACCGGGGAGGGGGCATCCTACGAGCAGTACTTC. As protein: CASSHTGEGASYEQYF.

CDR3 DNA: TGTGCCAGCACCCCGGTGGGGGCAACAGGGGGCTATGGCTACACCTTC. Translated, it gives CASTPVGATGGYGYTF. The chain uses TRBV9 and TRBJ1-2, with 8 nucleotides matching TRBD1. CDR3 length: 16 residues. Trimming removed 6 bases from V and 4 bases from J; junction bases left unmatched: 14. Germline lookup yields CDR1 SGDLS and CDR2 YYNGEE.